This TCR beta chain stems from a study of T-cell reconstitution after alpha-beta-depleted transplantation in children. This clonotype was recorded at least ten times. The target antigen is unknown. Construction of the TCRbeta library involved unique molecular identifiers. From the PCR reads, TCRdb called clonotypes with MiXCR, one entry per CDR3 protein. The table shows approximately 800,000 distinct CDR3 sequences, with 15% to 20% occurring only once. The CDR3 is 14 amino acids. J was trimmed by 11 bases and V by 1 base; bases with no gene match: 5. Germline V gene lookup returns CDR1 SGDLS and CDR2 YYNGEE. Overall study findings and caveats: The study reportedly traced alpha-beta T cells about two months after transplant to several hundred expanded graft clones. Newly generated T cells supplied most T-cell counts and diversity one year post-transplant. Some patients' high day-60 TCRbeta diversity was traced to surviving recipient T cells and thymic progenitors.

This chain joins TRBV9 and TRBJ2-1; 11 bases match TRBD2. This receptor was identified in a male patient younger than 18 who had a stem cell transplant for acute lymphoblastic leukemia, so the T cells may come from the graft donor. Sequencing was performed on PBMCs, mostly from graft donor cells, taken 360 days after TCRalphabeta/CD19-depleted stem cell transplant. The CDR3 sequence: CASSVFLAGGQQFF. Here the CDR3 DNA reads TGTGCCAGCAGCGTATTTCTAGCGGGAGGACAGCAGTTCTTC.